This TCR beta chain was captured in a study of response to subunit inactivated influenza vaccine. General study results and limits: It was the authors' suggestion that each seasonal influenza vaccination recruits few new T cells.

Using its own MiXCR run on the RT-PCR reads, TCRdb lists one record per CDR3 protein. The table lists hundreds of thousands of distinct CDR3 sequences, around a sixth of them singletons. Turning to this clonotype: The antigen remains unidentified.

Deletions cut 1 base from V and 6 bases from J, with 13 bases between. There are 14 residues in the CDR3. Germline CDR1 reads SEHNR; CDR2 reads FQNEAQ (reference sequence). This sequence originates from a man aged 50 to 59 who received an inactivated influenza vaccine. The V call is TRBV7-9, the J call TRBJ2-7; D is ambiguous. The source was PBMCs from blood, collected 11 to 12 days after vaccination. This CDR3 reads CASSLGSATGEQYF. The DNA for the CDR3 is TGTGCCAGCAGCTTAGGGTCAGCGACTGGCGAGCAGTACTTC.